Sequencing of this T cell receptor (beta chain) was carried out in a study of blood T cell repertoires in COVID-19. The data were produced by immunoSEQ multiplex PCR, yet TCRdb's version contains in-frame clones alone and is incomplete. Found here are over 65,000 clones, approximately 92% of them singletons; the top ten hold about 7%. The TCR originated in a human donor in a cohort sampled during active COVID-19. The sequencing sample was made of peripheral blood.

Here the CDR3 DNA reads TGTGCCAGCAGCTTAGGACAGGGTCGGGGTTCACCCCTCCACTTT. The encoded protein is CASSLGQGRGSPLHF. The chain joins TRBV7-9 to TRBJ1-6; 7 positions match TRBD1. After removal of 1 base from V and 9 bases from J, the junction contained 6 bases not matched to a gene. The CDR3 runs to 15 residues. Germline lookup yields CDR1 SEHNR and CDR2 FQNEAQ (reference sequence).